This T cell receptor beta chain was sequenced in a study of T-cell memory formation after mild COVID-19 (dated by TCRdb to the early 2020s). Regarding the complete study: TCR sequence clusters from the two donors were largely donor specific. In two donors, T-cell clones that expanded and contracted after mild COVID-19 were tracked by sequencing TCRalpha and TCRbeta repertoires over time. The cohort was made up of two young adult volunteers, one female and one male, who were previously healthy.

The paper as a whole reports these results and caveats: Contracting CD4+ clones turned up mainly in the CM and EM memory subsets, whereas EMRA was where CD8+ clones were enriched. Some responding clones were detected in pre-infection memory, suggesting pre-existing cross-reactive memory T cells joined the SARS-CoV-2 response. Only a couple of mild cases were covered by the study, and larger cohorts that include severe cases with pre-infection samples were considered necessary. Whether the second-wave clones peaking on day 37 were SARS-CoV-2 specific was not confirmed. From day 15 to 85, contracting clones showed balanced CD4/CD8 phenotypes, whereas a second wave of clones that expanded from day 15 to 37 leaned towards CD4+.

A few counts support this clonotype. Which antigen it targets is not known. Qualities for individual bases were not recorded, and no much larger clone is one base off. Here V drops 6 bases and J drops 2 bases, and the junction holds 14 bases not matched to any gene. The CDR3 numbers 17 residues from cysteine through phenylalanine. Of the read, only the CDR3 DNA is kept; its 51 bases are in frame from base 1. The germline V gene supplies CDR1 MNHEY and CDR2 SVGEGT. Ficoll-Paque density gradient centrifugation was used to isolate PBMCs. Sequencing instrument: Illumina NovaSeq 6000. Using 5'RACE with constant-segment primers, TCRalpha and TCRbeta cDNA libraries were constructed, with sample barcodes and unique molecular identifiers added in the process. Trizol reagent was used to extract RNA from every sample. Amplification of the libraries took two PCR steps, and the second step added a second sample barcode plus Illumina TruSeq adapters. Sequencing of libraries was performed on an Illumina NovaSeq with 2 x 150 bp paired-end reads. Per the authors' processing: The reads were demultiplexed and collapsed into UMI-guided consensus sequences using migec v1.2.7. With mixcr v2.1.11, UMI consensuses were aligned to TRA and TRB V and J templates and assembled into clonotypes. A clonotype was counted as expanded or contracted only when both edgeR and NoisET called the clonotype significant, with the noise models trained on biological replicates. For edgeR calls, a false discovery rate-adjusted p below 0.01 and a log2 fold-change threshold of 1 were applied. As an exploratory analysis of dynamics, max-normalized trajectories of the 1000 most abundant clonotypes were examined with PCA combined with hierarchical clustering. Separately sequenced CD4+ and CD8+ repertoires were used to assign the CD4 or CD8 phenotype of responding clones. TCRdb's own reprocessing of the public reads used fastp at Q25 and MiXCR and kept productive beta chains. Rows are unified per CDR3 protein, each entry keeping the most common DNA and genes. These V and J calls derive from TCRdb rather than the authors' analysis. The sample table lists some 210,000 distinct CDR3 sequences, 15% to 20% of them with a count of one. The ten largest clonotypes hold roughly 2.4% of the sample.

The sequence links TRBV6-2 or TRBV6-3 to TRBJ2-3, and 7 junctional nucleotides match TRBD1. The clonotype originates from an adult woman who had mild COVID-19 (a few samples of this study predate the infection). The sample titles of this study are shuffled in the database, so cell type and time point are left out; the donor was told from shared clones. Sequenced sample: PBMCs or a T cell subset sorted from them (not recorded which). At the DNA level, the sequence is TGTGCCAGCAGGCGTCTCGCATCCACAGGGGTCACAGATACGCAGTATTTT. This translates into CASRRLASTGVTDTQYF.